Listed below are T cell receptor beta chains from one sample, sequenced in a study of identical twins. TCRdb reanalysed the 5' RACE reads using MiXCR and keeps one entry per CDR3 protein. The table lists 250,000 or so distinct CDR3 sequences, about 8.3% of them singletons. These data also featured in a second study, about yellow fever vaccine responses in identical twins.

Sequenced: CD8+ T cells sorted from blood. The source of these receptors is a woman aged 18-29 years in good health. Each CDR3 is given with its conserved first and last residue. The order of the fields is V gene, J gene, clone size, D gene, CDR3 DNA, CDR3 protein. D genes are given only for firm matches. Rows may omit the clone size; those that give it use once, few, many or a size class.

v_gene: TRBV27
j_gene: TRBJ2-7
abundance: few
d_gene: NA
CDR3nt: TGTGCCAGCAGGGGACTTGCCTACGAGCAGTACTTC
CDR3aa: CASRGLAYEQYF

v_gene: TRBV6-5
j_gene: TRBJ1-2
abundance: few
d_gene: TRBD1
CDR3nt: TGTGCCAGCAGTTTTTCCGGGACAGGGTCTTTGTTGGGCTACACCTTC
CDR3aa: CASSFSGTGSLLGYTF

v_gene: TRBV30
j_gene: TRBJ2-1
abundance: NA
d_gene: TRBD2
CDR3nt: TGTGCCTGGGAACCTGGACTAGCGGGTGCCAATGAGCAGTTCTTC
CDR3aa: CAWEPGLAGANEQFF

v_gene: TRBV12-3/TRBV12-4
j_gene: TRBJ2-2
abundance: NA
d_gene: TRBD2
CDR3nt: TGTGCCAGCAGTCAAGCGGGACTGCCCCTCGACGCCGGGGAGCTGTTTTTT
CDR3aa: CASSQAGLPLDAGELFF

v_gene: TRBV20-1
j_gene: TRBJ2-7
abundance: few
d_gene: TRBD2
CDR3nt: TGCAGTGCTAGGGTCACAATTGAAAAGCGGGAGTACGACTACGAGCAGTACTTC
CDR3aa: CSARVTIEKREYDYEQYF

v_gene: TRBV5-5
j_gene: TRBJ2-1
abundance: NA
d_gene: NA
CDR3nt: TGTGCCAGCAGCTTGGCGGGGGAGTCCTACAATGAGCAGTTCTTC
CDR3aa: CASSLAGESYNEQFF

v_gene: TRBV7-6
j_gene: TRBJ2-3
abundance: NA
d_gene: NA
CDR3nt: TGTGCCAGCAGCTTCACAGGGGGGGGCACAGATACGCAGTATTTT
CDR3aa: CASSFTGGGTDTQYF

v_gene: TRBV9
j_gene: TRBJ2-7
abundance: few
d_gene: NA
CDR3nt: TGTGCCAGCAGCGTAGTAGGGGGGGGCGACGAGCAGTACTTC
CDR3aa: CASSVVGGGDEQYF

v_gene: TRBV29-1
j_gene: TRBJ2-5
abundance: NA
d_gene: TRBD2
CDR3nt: TGCAGCATATTGGGACTAGCGGGGGAGGAGACCCAGTACTTC
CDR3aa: CSILGLAGEETQYF

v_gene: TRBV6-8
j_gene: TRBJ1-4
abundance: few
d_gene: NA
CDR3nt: TGTGCCAGCAGTTTACTCTTCGCCGACAGTCTCTCGTGGAAACTGTTTTTT
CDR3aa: CASSLLFADSLSWKLFF

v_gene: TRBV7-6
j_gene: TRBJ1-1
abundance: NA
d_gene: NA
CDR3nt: TGTGCCAGCAGCCCCCAGGGAGGGGACAAAGCTTTCTTT
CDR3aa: CASSPQGGDKAFF

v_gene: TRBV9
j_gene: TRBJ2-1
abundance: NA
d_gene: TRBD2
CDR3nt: TGTGCCAGCAGCGCGCCCCGCGGGCTAGCGGGGCTCCAGTTCTTC
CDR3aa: CASSAPRGLAGLQFF

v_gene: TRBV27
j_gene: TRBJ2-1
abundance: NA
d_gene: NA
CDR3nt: TGTGCCAGCAGTTTAGCGGCAGGGGACCTCCCTTATGAGCAGTTCTTC
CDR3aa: CASSLAAGDLPYEQFF

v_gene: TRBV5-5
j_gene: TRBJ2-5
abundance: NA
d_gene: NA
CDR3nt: TGTGCCAGCAACCTTGCCCAAGAGACCCAGTACTTC
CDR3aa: CASNLAQETQYF

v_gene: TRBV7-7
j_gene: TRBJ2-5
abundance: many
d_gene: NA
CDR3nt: TGTGCTAGCAGCCCGGACCCCTCCGAAGAGACCCAGTACTTC
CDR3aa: CASSPDPSEETQYF

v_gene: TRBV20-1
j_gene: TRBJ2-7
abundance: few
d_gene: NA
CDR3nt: TGCAGTGCTAAGCCGACGCCCTCGGCGTACGAGCAGTACTTC
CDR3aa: CSAKPTPSAYEQYF

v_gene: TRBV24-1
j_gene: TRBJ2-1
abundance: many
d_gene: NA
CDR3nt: TGTGCCACCAGTGATTTCCTCCATGAGCAGTTCTTC
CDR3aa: CATSDFLHEQFF

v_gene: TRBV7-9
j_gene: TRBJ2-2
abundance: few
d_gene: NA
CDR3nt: TGTGCCAGCAGCTTAGCGCCGGGGTCTGGGGAGCTGTTTTTT
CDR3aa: CASSLAPGSGELFF

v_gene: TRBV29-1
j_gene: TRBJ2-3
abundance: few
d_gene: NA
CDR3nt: TGCAGCGCCCGTTCCGATACGCAGTATTTT
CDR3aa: CSARSDTQYF

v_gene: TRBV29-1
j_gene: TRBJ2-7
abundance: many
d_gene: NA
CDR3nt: TGCAGCGTTGGGGGGTCAGGGTACGAGCAGTACTTC
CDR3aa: CSVGGSGYEQYF

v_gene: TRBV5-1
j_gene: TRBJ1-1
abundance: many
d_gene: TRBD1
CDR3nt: TGCGCCAGCAGCAATCTCCGGGACAGGGGGCCCTTCACTGAAGCTTTCTTT
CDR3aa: CASSNLRDRGPFTEAFF

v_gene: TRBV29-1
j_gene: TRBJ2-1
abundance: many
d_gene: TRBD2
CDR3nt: TGCAGCGTTGATGGGGGGGAAGCGGGGCCTTGGGATGAGCAGTTCTTC
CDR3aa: CSVDGGEAGPWDEQFF

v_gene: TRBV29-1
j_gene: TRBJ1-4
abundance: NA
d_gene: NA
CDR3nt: TGCAGCGTTGAAAGGGACCCTAATGAAAAACTGTTTTTT
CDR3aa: CSVERDPNEKLFF

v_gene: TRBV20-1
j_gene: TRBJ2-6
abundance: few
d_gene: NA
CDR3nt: TGCAGTGCTAGAGATGTGGGGTTGGATGGGGCCAACGTCCTGACTTTC
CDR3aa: CSARDVGLDGANVLTF

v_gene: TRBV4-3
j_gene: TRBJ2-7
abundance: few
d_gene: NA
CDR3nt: TGCGCCAGCAGCCAAGTCGCCAGTTCCTACGAGCAGTACTTC
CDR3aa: CASSQVASSYEQYF

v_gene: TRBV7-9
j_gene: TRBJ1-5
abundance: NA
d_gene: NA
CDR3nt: TGTGCCAGCAGCCCGGGACTTACCAATCAGCCCCAGCATTTT
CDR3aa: CASSPGLTNQPQHF

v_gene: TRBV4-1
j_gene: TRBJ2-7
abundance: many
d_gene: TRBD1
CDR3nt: TGCGCCAGCAGCCATGACAGGGGAGTTTCCTACGAGCAGTACTTC
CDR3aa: CASSHDRGVSYEQYF

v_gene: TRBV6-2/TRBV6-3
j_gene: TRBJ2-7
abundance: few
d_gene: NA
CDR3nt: TGTGCCAGCAGTTACCAGCTGTCCGCAGTCTCCTACGAGCAGTACTTC
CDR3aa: CASSYQLSAVSYEQYF

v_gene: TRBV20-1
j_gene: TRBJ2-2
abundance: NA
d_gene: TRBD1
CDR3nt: TGCTGTGCTAGAGAGCCGGGACAGTCTTTTAAAACCGGGGAGCTGTTTTTT
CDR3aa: CCAREPGQSFKTGELFF

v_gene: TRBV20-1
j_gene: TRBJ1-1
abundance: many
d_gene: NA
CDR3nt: TGCAGTGCTAGAGCCCTAAACACTGAAGCTTTCTTT
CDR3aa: CSARALNTEAFF

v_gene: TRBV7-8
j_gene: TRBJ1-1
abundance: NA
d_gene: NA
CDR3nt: TGTGCCAGCAGCTTAGACCCGGAGCCGACGAACACTGAAGCTTTCTTT
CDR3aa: CASSLDPEPTNTEAFF

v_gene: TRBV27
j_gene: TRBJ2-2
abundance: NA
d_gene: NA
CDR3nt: TGTGCCAGCGGAACCGGGGAGCTGTTTTTT
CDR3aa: CASGTGELFF

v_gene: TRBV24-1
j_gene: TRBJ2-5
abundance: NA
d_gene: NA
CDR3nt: TGTGCCACCAGTGATTTGAGTTACGACGCCGAGACCCAGTACTTC
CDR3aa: CATSDLSYDAETQYF

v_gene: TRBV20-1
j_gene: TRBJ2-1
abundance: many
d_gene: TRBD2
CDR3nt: TGCAGTGCGTGGGTCGGTAGCGGGATACCCAATGAGCAGTTCTTC
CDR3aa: CSAWVGSGIPNEQFF

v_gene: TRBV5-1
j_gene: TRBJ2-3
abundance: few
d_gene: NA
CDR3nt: TGCGCCAGCAGCTTTCCTAGCATCTCATCCGCAGATACGCAGTATTTT
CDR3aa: CASSFPSISSADTQYF

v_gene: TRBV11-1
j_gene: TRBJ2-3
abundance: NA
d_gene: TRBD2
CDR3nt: TGTGCCAGCAGCCCTAGGACTAGCGGGGGGACGGCTAGCACAGATACGCAGTATTTT
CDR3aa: CASSPRTSGGTASTDTQYF